This T cell receptor beta chain was captured in a study of T cell changes during pregnancy in multiple sclerosis. Repertoires were generated with immunoSEQ multiplex PCR, while TCRdb's copy carries only in-frame clones and drops some. This table has 83,000 or so clones, 90% to 95% appearing once. V shed 7 bases and J shed 3 bases, with 15 bases lying between them. Germline V gene sequence: CDR1 SQVTM, CDR2 ANQGSEA. This CDR3 spans 13 amino acids. J is TRBJ2-5 and V is TRBV29-1; maybe TRBD2 (5 bases). This receptor was taken from a female donor in good health, enrolled as a control in a pregnancy study. The sample was peripheral blood, taken after pregnancy. The CDR3 here is CSGRRGSKETQYF. CDR3 coding DNA: TGCAGCGGACGACGGGGAAGTAAAGAGACCCAGTACTTC.